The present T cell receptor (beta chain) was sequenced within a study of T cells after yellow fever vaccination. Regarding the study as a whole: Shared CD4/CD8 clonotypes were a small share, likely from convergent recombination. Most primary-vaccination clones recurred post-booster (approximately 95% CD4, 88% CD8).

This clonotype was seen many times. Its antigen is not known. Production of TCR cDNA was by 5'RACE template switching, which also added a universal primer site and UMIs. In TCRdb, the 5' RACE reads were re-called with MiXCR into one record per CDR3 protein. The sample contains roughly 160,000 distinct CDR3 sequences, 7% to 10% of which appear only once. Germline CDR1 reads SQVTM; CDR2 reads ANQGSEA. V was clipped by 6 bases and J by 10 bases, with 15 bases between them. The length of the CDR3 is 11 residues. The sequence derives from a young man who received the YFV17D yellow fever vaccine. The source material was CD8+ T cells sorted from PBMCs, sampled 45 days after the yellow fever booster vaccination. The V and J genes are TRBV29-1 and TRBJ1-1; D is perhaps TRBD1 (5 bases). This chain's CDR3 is CSVAGTYVAFF. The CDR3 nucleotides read TGCAGCGTCGCAGGGACTTATGTAGCTTTCTTT.